This T cell receptor (beta chain) stems from a study of T cell clonality in common variable immunodeficiency. Germline assignment: CDR1 LNHDA and CDR2 SQIVND (reference sequence). V shed 4 bases and J 6 bases; nucleotides not matched to a gene: 6. CDR3 size: 15 residues. Blood came from CVID subjects not ill and not taking immunomodulatory or immunosuppressive medication. This clone occurred a few times. Its antigen remains unknown. The read ends 3 residues shy of where the CDR3 ends; the end is completed using the germline J gene. Control and CVID samples contributed equal amounts of genomic DNA. Only in-frame clones appear in the TCRdb table, and some are missing; sequencing was by immunoSEQ multiplex PCR. The sample contains some 19,000 clones, none occurring once; approximately 24% lies in the top ten. Notes on the study in general: Reportedly, TCR beta sequences from common variable immunodeficiency showed fewer deletions and N-nucleotide insertions. CVID subjects had higher TCRbeta clonality than healthy controls, most marked in about a third.

This sequence was found in a human donor with common variable immunodeficiency. The specimen was peripheral blood mononuclear cells. The chain recombines TRBV19 with TRBJ2-1, with 10 bases that match TRBD2. The CDR3 protein is CASSKLAGSFNEQFF. The DNA read from the CDR3 is TGTGCCAGTAGTAAACTAGCGGGGAGCTTCAATGAG.